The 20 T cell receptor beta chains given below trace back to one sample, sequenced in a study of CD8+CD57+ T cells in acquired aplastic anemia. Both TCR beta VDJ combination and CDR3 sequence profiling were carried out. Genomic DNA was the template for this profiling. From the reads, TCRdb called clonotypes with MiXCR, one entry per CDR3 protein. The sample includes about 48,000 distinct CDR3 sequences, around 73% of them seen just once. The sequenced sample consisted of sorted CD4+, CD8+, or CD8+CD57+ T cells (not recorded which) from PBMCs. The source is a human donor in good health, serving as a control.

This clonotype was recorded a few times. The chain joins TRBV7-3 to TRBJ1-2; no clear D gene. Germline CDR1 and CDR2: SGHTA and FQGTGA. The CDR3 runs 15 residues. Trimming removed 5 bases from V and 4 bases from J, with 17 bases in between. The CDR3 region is CASSQWTDEIYGYTF. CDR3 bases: TGTGCCAGCAGCCAATGGACCGATGAGATCTATGGCTACACCTTC.

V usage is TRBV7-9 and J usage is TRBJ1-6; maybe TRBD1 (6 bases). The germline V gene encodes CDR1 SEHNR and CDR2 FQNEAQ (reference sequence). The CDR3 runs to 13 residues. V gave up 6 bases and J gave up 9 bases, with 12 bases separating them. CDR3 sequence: CASRQGSGSPLHF. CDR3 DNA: TGTGCCAGCAGACAGGGTAGCGGTTCACCCCTCCACTTT.

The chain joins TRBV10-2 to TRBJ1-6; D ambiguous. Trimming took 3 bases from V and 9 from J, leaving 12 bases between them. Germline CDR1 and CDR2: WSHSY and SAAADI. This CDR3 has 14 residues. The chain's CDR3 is CASSEGRIVSPLHF. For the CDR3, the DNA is TGCGCCAGCAGTGAAGGCAGGATAGTTTCACCCCTCCACTTT.

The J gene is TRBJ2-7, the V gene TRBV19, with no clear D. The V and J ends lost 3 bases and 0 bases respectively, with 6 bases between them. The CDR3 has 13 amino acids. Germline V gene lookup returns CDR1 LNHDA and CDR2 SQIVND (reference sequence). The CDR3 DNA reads TGTGCCAGTAGTATTGGAGCCTCCTACGAGCAGTACTTC. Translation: CASSIGASYEQYF.

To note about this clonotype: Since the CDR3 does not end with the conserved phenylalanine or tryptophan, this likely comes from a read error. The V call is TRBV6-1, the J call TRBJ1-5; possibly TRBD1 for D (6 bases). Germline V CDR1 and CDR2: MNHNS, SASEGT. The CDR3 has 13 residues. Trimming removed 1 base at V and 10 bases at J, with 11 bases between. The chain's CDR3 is CASSEEEGTPQHL. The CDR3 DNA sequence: TGTGCCAGCAGTGAAGAGGAGGGGACACCCCAGCATCTT.

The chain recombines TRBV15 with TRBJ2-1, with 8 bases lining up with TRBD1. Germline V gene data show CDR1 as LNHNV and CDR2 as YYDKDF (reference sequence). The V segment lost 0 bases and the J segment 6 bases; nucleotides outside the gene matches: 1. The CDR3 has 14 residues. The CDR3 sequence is CATSRDGQGNEQFF. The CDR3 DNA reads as TGTGCCACCAGCAGAGACGGACAGGGCAATGAGCAGTTCTTC.

Written as DNA, the CDR3 is TGCAGTGCTACTCGGGGGGTTGAGCAGTTCTTC. Residues: CSATRGVEQFF. This sequence joins TRBV20-1 and TRBJ2-1; 7 bases line up with TRBD2. The CDR3 consists of 11 residues. Germline V lookup: CDR1 DFQATT, CDR2 SNEGSKA (reference sequence). Trimming took 4 bases from V and 9 from J; bases not matched to a gene: 3.

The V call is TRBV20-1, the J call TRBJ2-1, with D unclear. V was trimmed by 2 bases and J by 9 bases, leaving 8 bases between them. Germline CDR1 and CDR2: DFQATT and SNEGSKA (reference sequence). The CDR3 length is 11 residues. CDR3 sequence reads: CSARPTVEQFF. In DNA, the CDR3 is TGCAGTGCTAGACCCACCGTTGAGCAGTTCTTC.

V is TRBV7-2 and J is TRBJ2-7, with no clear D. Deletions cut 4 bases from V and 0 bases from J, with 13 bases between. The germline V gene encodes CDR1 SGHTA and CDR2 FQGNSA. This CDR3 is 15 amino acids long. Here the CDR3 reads CASSSSRDNSYEQYF. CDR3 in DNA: TGTGCCAGCAGCTCTAGTAGAGACAACTCCTACGAGCAGTACTTC.

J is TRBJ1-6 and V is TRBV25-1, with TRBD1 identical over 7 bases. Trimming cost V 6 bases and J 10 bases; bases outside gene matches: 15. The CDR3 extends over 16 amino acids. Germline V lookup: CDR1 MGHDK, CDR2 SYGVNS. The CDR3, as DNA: TGTGCCAGCAGCCGGAACAGGGGAGCAGGAGGATCACCCCTCCACTTT. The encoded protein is CASSRNRGAGGSPLHF. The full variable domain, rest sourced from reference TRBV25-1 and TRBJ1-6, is EADIYQTPRYLVIGTGKKITLECSQTMGHDKMYWYQQDPGMELHLIHYSYGVNSTEKGDLSSESTVSRIRTEHFPLTLESARPSHTSQYLCASSRNRGAGGSPLHFGNGTRLTVT.

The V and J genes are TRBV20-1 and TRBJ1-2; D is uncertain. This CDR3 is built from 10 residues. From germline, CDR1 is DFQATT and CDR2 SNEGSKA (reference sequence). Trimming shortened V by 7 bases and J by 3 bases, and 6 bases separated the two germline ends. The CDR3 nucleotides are TGCAGTGTAGTAGACTATGGCTACACCTTC. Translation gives CSVVDYGYTF.

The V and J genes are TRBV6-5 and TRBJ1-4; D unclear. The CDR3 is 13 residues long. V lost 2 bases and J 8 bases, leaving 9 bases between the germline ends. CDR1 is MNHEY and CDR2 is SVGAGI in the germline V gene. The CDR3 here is CASSYGRTEKLFF. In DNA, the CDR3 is TGTGCCAGCAGTTACGGCCGGACGGAAAAACTGTTTTTT.

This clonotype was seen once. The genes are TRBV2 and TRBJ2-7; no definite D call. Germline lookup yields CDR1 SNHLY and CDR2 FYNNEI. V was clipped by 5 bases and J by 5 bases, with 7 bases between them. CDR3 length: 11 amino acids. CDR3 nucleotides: TGTGCCAGCAGTCCACCCCACGAGCAGTACTTC. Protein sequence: CASSPPHEQYF.

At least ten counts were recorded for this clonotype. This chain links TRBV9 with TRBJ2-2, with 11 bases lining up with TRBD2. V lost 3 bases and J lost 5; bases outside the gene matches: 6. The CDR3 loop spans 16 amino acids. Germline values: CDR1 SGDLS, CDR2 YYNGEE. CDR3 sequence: CASSGSGRVRTGELFF. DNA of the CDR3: TGTGCCAGCAGCGGTAGCGGGAGGGTAAGGACCGGGGAGCTGTTTTTT.

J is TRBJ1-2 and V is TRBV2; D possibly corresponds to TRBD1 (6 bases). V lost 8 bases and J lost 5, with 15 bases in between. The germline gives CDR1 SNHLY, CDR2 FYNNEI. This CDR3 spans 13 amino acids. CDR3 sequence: CASFPGEGYGYTF. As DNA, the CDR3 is TGTGCCAGCTTCCCAGGGGAGGGGTATGGCTACACCTTC. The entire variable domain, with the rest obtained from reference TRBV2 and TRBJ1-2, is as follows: EPEVTQTPSHQVTQMGQEVILRCVPISNHLYFYWYRQILGQKVEFLVSFYNNEISEKSEIFDDQFSVERPDGSNFTLKIRSTKLEDSAMYFCASFPGEGYGYTFGSGTRLTVV.

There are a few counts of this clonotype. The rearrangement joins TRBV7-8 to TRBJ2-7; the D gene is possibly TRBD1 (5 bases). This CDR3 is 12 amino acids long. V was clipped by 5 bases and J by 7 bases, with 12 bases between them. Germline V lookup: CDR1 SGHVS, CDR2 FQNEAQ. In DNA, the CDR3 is TGTGCCAGCAGCCCACAGGCAGAAGAGCAGTACTTC. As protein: CASSPQAEEQYF.

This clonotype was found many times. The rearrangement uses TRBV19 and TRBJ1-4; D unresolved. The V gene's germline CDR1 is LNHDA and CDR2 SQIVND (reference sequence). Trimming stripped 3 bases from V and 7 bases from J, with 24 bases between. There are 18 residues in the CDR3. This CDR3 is CASSIPQVEPWVGEKLFF. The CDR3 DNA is TGTGCCAGTAGTATCCCCCAGGTGGAGCCCTGGGTGGGTGAAAAACTGTTTTTT.

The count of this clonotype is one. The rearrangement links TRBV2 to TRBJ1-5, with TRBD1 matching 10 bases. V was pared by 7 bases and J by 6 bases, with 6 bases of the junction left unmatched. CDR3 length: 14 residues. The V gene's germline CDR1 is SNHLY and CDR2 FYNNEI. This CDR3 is CASTLDRGSQPQHF. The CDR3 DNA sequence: TGTGCCAGCACCCTGGACAGGGGGAGTCAGCCCCAGCATTTT.

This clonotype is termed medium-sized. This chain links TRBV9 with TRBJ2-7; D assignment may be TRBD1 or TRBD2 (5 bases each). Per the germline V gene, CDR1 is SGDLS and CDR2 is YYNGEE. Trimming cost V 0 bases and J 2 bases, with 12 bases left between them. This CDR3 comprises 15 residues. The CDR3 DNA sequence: TGTGCCAGCAGCGTAGGTTGGGGGATGACCTACGAGCAGTACTTC. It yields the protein CASSVGWGMTYEQYF.

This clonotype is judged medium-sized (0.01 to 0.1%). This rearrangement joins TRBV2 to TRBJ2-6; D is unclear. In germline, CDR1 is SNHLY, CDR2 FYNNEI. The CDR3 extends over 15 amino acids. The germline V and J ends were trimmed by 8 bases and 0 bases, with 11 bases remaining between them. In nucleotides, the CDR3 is TGTGCCAGCGGGGAACAGCGCTCTGGGGCCAACGTCCTGACTTTC. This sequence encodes CASGEQRSGANVLTF. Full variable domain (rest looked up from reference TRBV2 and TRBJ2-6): EPEVTQTPSHQVTQMGQEVILRCVPISNHLYFYWYRQILGQKVEFLVSFYNNEISEKSEIFDDQFSVERPDGSNFTLKIRSTKLEDSAMYFCASGEQRSGANVLTFGAGSRLTVL.